This TCR beta chain was found in a study of blood T cell repertoires in COVID-19. At the level of the study: The United States, Italy and Spain were the sources of the acute and convalescent COVID-19 samples. Sample material is recorded as cDNA or gDNA derived from T cells, B-cell-depleted T cells, or PBMCs.

This clone was picked up a small number of times. As originally analysed: Reference gene primer amplification yielded estimated nucleated cell counts. Repertoires were generated with immunoSEQ multiplex PCR, while TCRdb's copy carries only in-frame clones and drops some. The D gene and trimming were derived from the DNA, and the V and J assignments and clone size from that table. The table shows 65,000 to 70,000 clones, with 65% to 90% occurring only once. With 4 bases clipped from V and 4 bases from J, the junction kept 9 bases outside the gene matches. The CDR3 is 16 residues long. CDR1 MGHRA and CDR2 YSYEKL come from the germline V gene.

The clonotype was recovered from a woman aged 60 to 75 with acute or convalescent COVID-19. Sequences were obtained from peripheral blood. The chain recombines TRBV4-1 with TRBJ1-4, with 7 bases matching TRBD1. The CDR3 reads CASSLRGAADNEKLFF. The DNA for the CDR3 is TGCGCCAGCAGCCTCAGGGGGGCAGCCGATAATGAAAAACTGTTTTTT.